These 16 T cell receptor beta chains were sequenced from one sample in a study of shared clonotypes between healthy human individuals. Clones were read by immunoSEQ multiplex PCR, and TCRdb kept only the in-frame ones, dropping some. This sample carries more than 2,000,000 clones, just over 90% of them seen once, and the ten largest clones take 0.13% to 0.15%. Input material: naive CD4+ T cells sorted from blood. Regarding subset: CD45RA+ positively selected. The receptors derive from a man aged 18-30 years in good health.

This chain links TRBV6-7 with TRBJ2-1, with TRBD2 matching over 7 bases. TRBV6-7 is classed as an ORF, of uncertain function. V shed 11 bases, J shed 5 bases, and the junction held 9 bases outside the gene matches. The CDR3 consists of 13 residues. The CDR3 DNA follows: TGTGCCTGGGGTGGGCTAGCGGACAATGAGCAGTTCTTC. It translates to CAWGGLADNEQFF.

The V and J genes are TRBV7-2 and TRBJ2-3; 12 nucleotides match TRBD2. The germline gives CDR1 SGHTA, CDR2 FQGNSA. V was pared by 0 bases and J by 4 bases, with 8 bases of the junction left unmatched. The CDR3 is made up of 18 amino acids. The CDR3 DNA is TGTGCCAGCAGCTTAGCCAGACTAGCGGGAGTAGGGCCAGATACGCAGTATTTT. Residues: CASSLARLAGVGPDTQYF.

This sequence joins TRBV7-9 and TRBJ1-2; D unresolved. This CDR3 has 17 amino acids. V lost 1 base and J lost 6, with 21 bases in between. The germline CDR1 and CDR2 sequences are SEHNR and FQNEAQ (reference sequence). CDR3 sequence: CASSLEGPRSSVHGYTF. Written as DNA, the CDR3 is TGTGCCAGCAGCTTAGAAGGGCCTCGATCAAGTGTACATGGCTACACCTTC.

As for this clone: Other DNA sequences in this sample translate to the same CDR3. The chain recombines TRBV9 with TRBJ1-6; D is undetermined. Trimming took 0 bases from V and 7 from J, leaving 8 bases between them. In germline, CDR1 is SGDLS, CDR2 YYNGEE. This CDR3 spans 14 amino acids. The CDR3 region has the DNA TGTGCCAGCAGCGTAGGTGGCAGCAATTCACCCCTCCACTTT. Amino acids: CASSVGGSNSPLHF.

The V and J genes are TRBV5-4 and TRBJ1-1; D unresolved. V was pared by 0 bases and J by 4 bases, with 13 bases between. Germline CDR1 SGHNT, CDR2 YYREEE (reference sequence). The length of the CDR3 is 15 residues. In DNA, the CDR3 is TGTGCCAGCAGCTTGGAGCGGCAGGTGGGCACTGAAGCTTTCTTT. Protein: CASSLERQVGTEAFF.

The chain employs TRBV27 and TRBJ2-1; D gene ambiguous. Germline V lookup: CDR1 MNHEY, CDR2 SMNVEV (reference sequence). The CDR3 is 15 residues long. The V end lost 2 bases, the J end lost 5 bases, and 13 bases lay between the germline ends. The CDR3: CASSLERVLNNEQFF. In DNA form, the CDR3 reads TGTGCCAGCAGTTTAGAGAGAGTTTTAAACAATGAGCAGTTCTTC.

The J gene is TRBJ2-7, the V gene TRBV9; D ambiguous. V was pared by 0 bases and J by 2 bases, with 12 bases between. Germline V CDR1 and CDR2: SGDLS, YYNGEE. This CDR3 spans 15 amino acids. The CDR3 region has the DNA TGTGCCAGCAGCGTAGAGTTAGACTCCACCTACGAGCAGTACTTC. It translates to CASSVELDSTYEQYF. Full variable domain (rest looked up from reference TRBV9 and TRBJ2-7): DSGVTQTPKHLITATGQRVTLRCSPRSGDLSVYWYQQSLDQGLQFLIQYYNGEERAKGNILERFSAQQFPDLHSELNLSSLELGDSALYFCASSVELDSTYEQYFGPGTRLTVT.

This chain links TRBV5-4 with TRBJ2-1; TRBD1 is a possible D gene (6 bases). Trimming took 5 bases from V and 6 from J, leaving 21 bases between them. The length of the CDR3 is 16 residues. Germline CDR1 and CDR2: SGHNT and YYREEE (reference sequence). The CDR3 nucleotides are TGTGCCAGCAGTGCCGGGGCAGGGGTGTTCGGCAATGAGCAGTTCTTC. Its protein product is CASSAGAGVFGNEQFF. The full variable domain, with the rest looked up from reference TRBV5-4 and TRBJ2-1, is ETGVTQSPTHLIKTRGQQVTLRCSSQSGHNTVSWYQQALGQGPQFIFQYYREEENGRGNFPPRFSGLQFPNYSSELNVNALELDDSALYLCASSAGAGVFGNEQFFGPGTRLTVL.

The chain joins TRBV2 to TRBJ2-7; TRBD1 is a possible D gene (6 bases). V dropped 8 bases and J dropped 6 bases, with 29 bases sitting between them. This CDR3 contains 17 residues. CDR1 SNHLY and CDR2 FYNNEI come from the germline V gene. This chain's CDR3 is CASVPGGQISPRIEQYF. The DNA for the CDR3 is TGTGCCAGCGTCCCCGGAGGACAGATCTCTCCTAGGATCGAGCAGTACTTC.

The rearrangement uses TRBV2 and TRBJ2-1; weak D call: TRBD2 (5 bases). V lost 5 bases, J lost 6 bases, and 26 bases lay in between. CDR3 length: 18 residues. Germline lookup yields CDR1 SNHLY and CDR2 FYNNEI. CDR3 amino acids: CASSIRPLASHTVNEQFF. DNA of the CDR3: TGTGCCAGCAGTATCCGGCCCCTCGCTAGCCATACCGTCAATGAGCAGTTCTTC.

The chain joins TRBV11-3 to TRBJ2-1, with D perhaps matching TRBD1 or TRBD2 (6 bases each). The CDR3 runs to 15 residues. CDR1 is SGHNT, CDR2 YENEEA, per germline. V lost 5 bases to trimming and J lost 9 bases, with 20 bases between them. The chain's CDR3 is CASSDGGKPTGEQFF. The CDR3 nucleotides read TGTGCCAGCAGCGACGGGGGTAAACCGACAGGTGAGCAGTTCTTC.

V gene TRBV6-1 combines with J gene TRBJ2-7; 8 bases agree with TRBD2. The J segment lost 7 bases and the V segment lost 6 bases, leaving 14 bases of the junction unmatched. The germline CDR1 and CDR2 sequences are MNHNS and SASEGT. The CDR3 is 15 amino acids. The CDR3 region is CASSKGLAGPTEQYF. CDR3 sequence (DNA): TGTGCCAGCAGCAAAGGACTAGCCGGACCTACAGAGCAGTACTTC.

This chain connects TRBV2 to TRBJ2-7; 14 bases agree with TRBD2. CDR3 length equals 17 residues. In germline, CDR1 is SNHLY, CDR2 FYNNEI. V lost 3 bases to trimming and J lost 5 bases; unmatched junction nucleotides: 9. CDR3 loop: CASSDGTSGSFIHEQYF. For the CDR3, the DNA is TGTGCCAGCAGTGACGGGACTAGCGGGAGTTTCATCCACGAGCAGTACTTC. The variable domain in full, with the rest retrieved from reference TRBV2 and TRBJ2-7, is EPEVTQTPSHQVTQMGQEVILRCVPISNHLYFYWYRQILGQKVEFLVSFYNNEISEKSEIFDDQFSVERPDGSNFTLKIRSTKLEDSAMYFCASSDGTSGSFIHEQYFGPGTRLTVT.

V usage is TRBV2 and J usage is TRBJ1-4; D remains unclear. CDR3 length: 15 residues. Trimming left V 4 bases short and J 3 bases short, with 12 bases between. Germline loops: CDR1 SNHLY, CDR2 FYNNEI. The CDR3, as DNA: TGTGCCAGCAGTGGAACGGGTAGGGCTAATGAAAAACTGTTTTTT. Amino acid sequence: CASSGTGRANEKLFF.

The V call is TRBV30, the J call TRBJ2-6, with TRBD2 identical over 14 bases. This CDR3 comprises 18 residues. CDR1 is GTSNPN, CDR2 SVGIG, per germline (reference sequence). J lost 8 bases, V lost 2 bases, and 11 bases had no gene match. The CDR3 reads CAWSFWTSGRKRTNVLTF. CDR3 coding DNA: TGTGCCTGGAGTTTTTGGACTAGCGGGAGGAAACGTACCAACGTCCTGACTTTC.

The rearrangement joins TRBV23-1 to TRBJ1-3; weak D call: TRBD1 (6 bases). TRBV23-1 is designated an ORF whose function remains uncertain. With 7 bases removed from V and 5 bases from J, the gap between germline ends came to 15 bases. The CDR3 is 14 amino acids. CDR3 region: CASTRGGGRNTIYF. The CDR3, as DNA: TGCGCCAGCACTAGGGGGGGAGGGCGAAACACCATATATTTT.